What follows is one TCR beta chain and its context. Its specificity is unknown. The PCR made use of 60 Vbeta and 13 Jbeta primers. Original data processing: Per a later analysis, the number of unique TCR beta chains was approximately 73 million, of which roughly 9.9 million were shared. Measured with immunoSEQ multiplex PCR; TCRdb has only the in-frame clones, and not every one. V, J and clone size are taken as reported in that table, and D and trimming were inferred from the DNA itself. The profile shows more than 110,000 clones, about four fifths of them singletons. This record belongs to a study of cytomegalovirus exposure and HLA in healthy donors. Whole-study findings and limits: Among TCR sequences, most were rare, though some public TCRs appeared in many donors. Cytomegalovirus-associated TCR beta chains were listed, numbering approximately 150.

This CDR3 is 17 amino acids long. V lost 4 bases to trimming and J lost 3 bases; unmatched junction nucleotides: 14. CDR1 is SGHNT, CDR2 YYREEE, per germline (reference sequence). The genes are TRBV5-4 and TRBJ2-7, with 9 bases identical to TRBD1. The source of this sequence is a man aged 35-49 years in good health and CMV-seropositive. The sequenced sample was PBMCs. The CDR3: CASSLGTGPGLGYEQYF. The CDR3 DNA follows: TGTGCCAGCAGCCTGGGGACAGGGCCCGGACTGGGCTACGAGCAGTACTTC.